This record covers a single TCR beta chain. The antigen remains undetermined. Noted time point: week 11, during vaccination. One vaccine dose held 300 ug of mutant IDH1 20-mer peptide and came with topical imiquimod. In every donor, the tumor was a new WHO grade 3 or 4 IDH1-mutant, ATRX-lost astrocytoma. Trimming shortened V by 4 bases and J by 10 bases, and 11 bases separated the two germline ends. Per germline, CDR1 LGHNA and CDR2 YSLEER. This CDR3 has 12 residues. This specimen comes from a study of a mutant IDH1 vaccine in newly diagnosed glioma. Whole-study context: Vaccination of patients was performed eight times, in weeks 1, 3, 5, 7, 11, 15, 19 and 23. Vaccines began 4-6 weeks after radiotherapy alone, or with temozolomide cycles. Most patients had received both radiotherapy and temozolomide, the prior options being radiotherapy, temozolomide, or both.

Libraries were prepared by immunoSEQ multiplex PCR; TCRdb keeps only in-frame clonotypes and omits some of them. In the table there are 120,000 or so clones, around three quarters of which are singletons. The source material was PBMCs, sampled from a glioma patient whose treatment included an IDH1 peptide vaccine. The TCR was taken from a man aged 40-50 years with glioma. V is TRBV4-3 and J is TRBJ2-1; D gene uncertain. The CDR3 DNA is TGCGCCAGCAGCCTCCTCGGTGGGGAGCAGTTCTTC. Its protein is CASSLLGGEQFF.